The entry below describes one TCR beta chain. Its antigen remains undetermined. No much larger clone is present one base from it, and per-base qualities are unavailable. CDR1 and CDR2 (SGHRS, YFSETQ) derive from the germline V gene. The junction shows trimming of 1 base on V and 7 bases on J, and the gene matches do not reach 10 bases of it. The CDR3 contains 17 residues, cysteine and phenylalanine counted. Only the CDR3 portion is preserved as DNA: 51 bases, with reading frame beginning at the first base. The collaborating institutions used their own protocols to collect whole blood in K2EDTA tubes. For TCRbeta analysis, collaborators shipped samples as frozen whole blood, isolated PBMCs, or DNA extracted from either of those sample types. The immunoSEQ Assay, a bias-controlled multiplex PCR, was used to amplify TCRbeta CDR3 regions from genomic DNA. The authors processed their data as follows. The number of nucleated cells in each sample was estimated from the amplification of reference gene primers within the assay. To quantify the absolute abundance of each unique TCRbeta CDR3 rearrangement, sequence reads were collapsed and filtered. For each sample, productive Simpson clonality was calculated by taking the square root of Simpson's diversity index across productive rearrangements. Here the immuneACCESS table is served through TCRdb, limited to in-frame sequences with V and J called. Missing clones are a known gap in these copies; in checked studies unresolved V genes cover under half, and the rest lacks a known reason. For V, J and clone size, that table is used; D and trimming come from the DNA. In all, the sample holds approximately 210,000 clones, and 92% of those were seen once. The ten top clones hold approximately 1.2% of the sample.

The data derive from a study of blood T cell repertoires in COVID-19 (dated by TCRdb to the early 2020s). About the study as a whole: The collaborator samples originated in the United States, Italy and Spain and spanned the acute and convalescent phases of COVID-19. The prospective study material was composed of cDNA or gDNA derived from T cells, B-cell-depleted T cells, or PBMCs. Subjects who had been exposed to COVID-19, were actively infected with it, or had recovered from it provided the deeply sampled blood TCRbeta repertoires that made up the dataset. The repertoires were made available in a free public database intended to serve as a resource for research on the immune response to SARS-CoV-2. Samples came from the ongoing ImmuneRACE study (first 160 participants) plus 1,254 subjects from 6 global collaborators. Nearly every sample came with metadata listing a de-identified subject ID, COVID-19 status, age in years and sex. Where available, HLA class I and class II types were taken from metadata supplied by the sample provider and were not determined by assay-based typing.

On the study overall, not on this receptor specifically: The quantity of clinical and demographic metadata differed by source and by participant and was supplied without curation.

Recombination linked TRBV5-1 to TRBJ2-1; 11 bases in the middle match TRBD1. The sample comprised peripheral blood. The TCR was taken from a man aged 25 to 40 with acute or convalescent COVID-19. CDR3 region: CASSLTSGTGGRNEQFF. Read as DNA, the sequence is TGCGCCAGCAGCTTGACCTCGGGGACAGGGGGTCGAAATGAGCAGTTCTTC. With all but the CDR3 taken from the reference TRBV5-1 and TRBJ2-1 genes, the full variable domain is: KAGVTQTPRYLIKTRGQQVTLSCSPISGHRSVSWYQQTPGQGLQFLFEYFSETQRNKGNFPGRFSGRQFSNSRSEMNVSTLELGDSALYLCASSLTSGTGGRNEQFFGPGTRLTVL.